The present TCR beta chain was sequenced within a study of beta chain features in type 1 diabetes. Study results and caveats: Among patients, naive, central memory and Treg TCRB repertoires appeared more similar than among healthy donors. Equally in patients and controls, PCR might preferentially amplify shorter templates. Patients with Type 1 diabetes showed moderately but significantly shorter TCRB CDR3s in all four CD4+ subsets.

The sample holds a few counts of this clone. Its target is unknown. Germline-derived CDR1 and CDR2 are KGHSH and LQKENI. Unmatched junction bases numbered 10, after V lost 5 bases and J lost 5 bases. The CDR3 runs 16 residues. TCRB transcripts that were expressed got sequenced, as all of the isolated RNA had been reverse transcribed. Repertoires were generated with immunoSEQ multiplex PCR, while TCRdb's copy carries only in-frame clones and drops some. The data contain roughly 400,000 clones, about 10% of them singletons. Sorting that relied on CD45RO/CCR7/CD25/CD127/CD95/CD27 yielded CD4+ naive, central memory, regulatory and stem cell-like memory cells.

This TCR was recovered from a man aged 25 to 45 with type 1 diabetes. The chain employs TRBV18 and TRBJ2-3, with 10 bases lining up with TRBD1. Source material: central memory CD4+ T cells from blood. Here the CDR3 reads CASSVTGTGARDTQYF. CDR3 nucleotides: TGTGCCAGCTCAGTGACCGGGACAGGGGCAAGAGATACGCAGTATTTT.